These 21 T cell receptor beta chains were sequenced from one sample in a study of blood T cell repertoires in COVID-19. Assay used: immunoSEQ multiplex PCR; TCRdb lists only in-frame clones, some missing. The repertoire holds hundreds of thousands of clones, with 86% as singletons. Sequencing was performed on peripheral blood. These receptors all stem from a woman between 25 and 40 years old with active or convalescent COVID-19.

A note on this clone: Different DNA sequences within this sample yield the same CDR3. V gene TRBV2 combines with J gene TRBJ1-5; D possibly corresponds to TRBD1 (5 bases). Germline V gives CDR1 SNHLY, CDR2 FYNNEI. V was pared by 3 bases and J by 0 bases, with 6 bases between. CDR3 length: 14 amino acids. The CDR3 here is CASSDQGSNQPQHF. CDR3 nucleotide sequence: TGTGCCAGCAGTGATCAGGGTAGCAATCAGCCCCAGCATTTT.

The gene calls are TRBV6-5 and TRBJ1-2; no firm D call. Trimming removed 6 bases at V and 4 bases at J, with 12 bases between. The CDR3 is made up of 13 amino acids. CDR1 MNHEY and CDR2 SVGAGI come from the germline V gene. CDR3 sequence reads: CASRPTDIYGYTF. DNA for the CDR3: TGTGCCAGCAGACCCACAGATATCTATGGCTACACCTTC.

The rearrangement links TRBV13 to TRBJ2-7, with 12 bases that match TRBD2. Trimming at V came to 5 bases and at J to 6 bases, leaving 14 bases not matched to a gene. The length of the CDR3 is 17 residues. Germline V gene lookup returns CDR1 PRHDT and CDR2 FYEKMQ (reference sequence). The CDR3: CASSIYRLAGVPAEQYF. The CDR3 nucleotides are TGTGCCAGCAGCATTTATAGACTAGCGGGAGTACCCGCCGAGCAGTACTTC.

This clone has more than one count but fewer than ten. The V call is TRBV5-1, the J call TRBJ1-1; possible D gene TRBD1, 6 bases. Germline CDR1 reads SGHRS; CDR2 reads YFSETQ. Trimming shortened V by 5 bases and J by 2 bases, and 10 bases separated the two germline ends. The CDR3 has 13 amino acids. CDR3 loop: CASREQGNTEAFF. The CDR3 region has the DNA TGCGCCAGCAGAGAACAGGGCAACACTGAAGCTTTCTTT.

This clone was observed a single time. V usage is TRBV5-6 and J usage is TRBJ1-4, with a tentative D call TRBD1 (5 bases). CDR3 size: 14 residues. Trimming took 3 bases from V and 0 from J, leaving 6 bases between them. Germline CDR1 and CDR2: SGHDT and YYEEEE. CDR3 coding DNA: TGTGCCAGCAGCTGGGGGGCAACTAATGAAAAACTGTTTTTT. Amino acid sequence: CASSWGATNEKLFF.

The V gene is TRBV5-6, the J gene TRBJ1-5; unclear D gene. Germline values: CDR1 SGHDT, CDR2 YYEEEE. The CDR3 is 14 amino acids. The V gene lost 1 base and the J gene lost 1 base, with 6 bases spanning the gap. In nucleotides, the CDR3 is TGTGCCAGCAGCTTGAGTAGCAGCAATCAGCCCCAGCATTTT. Translating it yields CASSLSSSNQPQHF.

The chain uses TRBV6-5 and TRBJ1-3; 7 bases align to TRBD1. V was pared by 5 bases and J by 2 bases, with 6 bases of the junction left unmatched. Germline V gene lookup returns CDR1 MNHEY and CDR2 SVGAGI. The CDR3 has 15 residues. CDR3 in amino acids: CASSPTDRAGNTIYF. CDR3 sequence (DNA): TGTGCCAGCAGTCCTACAGACAGGGCTGGAAACACCATATATTTT.

The chain links TRBV2 to TRBJ2-2, with 7 bases fitting TRBD1. The CDR3 has 14 amino acids. J gave up 3 bases and V 6 bases, and 4 bases lay outside the gene matches. Germline CDR1 is SNHLY and CDR2 is FYNNEI. DNA for the CDR3: TGTGCCAGCAGCTCGGGACAGTACACCGGGGAGCTGTTTTTT. It specifies CASSSGQYTGELFF.

This sequence joins TRBV4-1 and TRBJ1-2; 8 nucleotides align to TRBD1. CDR3 length equals 14 residues. After removal of 3 bases from V and 2 bases from J, the junction contained 2 bases not matched to a gene. The germline V gene encodes CDR1 MGHRA and CDR2 YSYEKL. CDR3 DNA: TGCGCCAGCAGCCAGGGGACAGGAAACTATGGCTACACCTTC. Translating gives CASSQGTGNYGYTF.

J is TRBJ2-3 and V is TRBV12-3 or TRBV12-4, with 7 nucleotides matching TRBD1. With V trimmed by 8 bases and J by 3 bases, 5 bases remained unmatched. This CDR3 has 13 amino acids. CDR3 nucleotides: TGTGCCAGCCGACAGGGTCTAACAGATACGCAGTATTTT. Translation: CASRQGLTDTQYF.

This clone has just a few counts. CDR3 DNA sequence: TGTGCCAGCAGCTTAACTAGCGGGAGCTATGAGCAGTTCTTC. Amino acids: CASSLTSGSYEQFF. The chain carries TRBV7-8 and TRBJ2-1; 11 bases match TRBD2. Germline loops: CDR1 SGHVS, CDR2 FQNEAQ. There are 14 residues in the CDR3. V lost 2 bases to trimming and J lost 8 bases; unmatched junction nucleotides: 2.

The DNA for the CDR3 is TGCGCCAGCAGCTTCTCCCCCTTCCCTAATGAAAAACTGTTTTTT. Encoded protein: CASSFSPFPNEKLFF. The chain links TRBV5-1 to TRBJ1-4, with no clear D. Germline values: CDR1 SGHRS, CDR2 YFSETQ. Between the trimmed V and J ends, which lost 2 bases and 3 bases, there was a span of 11 bases. The CDR3 loop spans 15 amino acids.

V is TRBV10-2 and J is TRBJ1-5; tentatively, D is TRBD1 (5 bases). V lost 3 bases and J 0 bases, leaving 18 bases between the germline ends. This CDR3 region has 18 residues. The germline CDR1 and CDR2 sequences are WSHSY and SAAADI. CDR3 amino acids: CASSEEYDSQYSNQPQHF. In DNA form, the CDR3 reads TGCGCCAGCAGTGAAGAGTATGACAGCCAGTATAGCAATCAGCCCCAGCATTTT.

The chain is built from TRBV3-1 (or the pseudogene TRBV3-2) and TRBJ1-3, with D perhaps matching TRBD1 (5 bases). Germline V gene lookup returns CDR1 LGHDT and CDR2 YNNKEL (reference sequence). Trimming cost V 6 bases and J 0 bases, with 12 bases left between them. There are 15 residues in the CDR3. The CDR3 DNA is TGTGCCAGCAGAGGCGAAGGGGACTCTGGAAACACCATATATTTT. This translates into CASRGEGDSGNTIYF.

V gene TRBV3-1 (or the pseudogene TRBV3-2) combines with J gene TRBJ2-5; 7 nucleotides line up with TRBD2. The CDR3 contains 14 residues. Looked up from germline, CDR1 is LGHDT and CDR2 is YNNKEL (reference sequence). V lost 2 bases, J lost 9 bases, and 9 bases stayed unmatched. This CDR3 is CASSQRGDRQAQYF. The CDR3 DNA reads TGTGCCAGCAGCCAACGGGGGGACCGGCAGGCCCAGTACTTC.

The gene calls are TRBV25-1 and TRBJ2-1; TRBD2 might be the D (5 bases). V was pared by 4 bases and J by 0 bases, with 13 bases between. Germline lookup yields CDR1 MGHDK and CDR2 SYGVNS. The CDR3 consists of 16 residues. CDR3 nucleotides: TGTGCCAGCAGTGCAAGCGGCCCGAGCTCCTACAATGAGCAGTTCTTC. Its protein is CASSASGPSSYNEQFF.

The chain recombines TRBV18 with TRBJ2-3; D perhaps matches TRBD1 (6 bases). Germline V gene sequence: CDR1 KGHSH, CDR2 LQKENI. This CDR3 is 15 amino acids long. The V gene lost 6 bases and the J gene lost 2 bases, with 15 bases spanning the gap. CDR3 sequence: CASSQRQANTDTQYF. The CDR3 DNA is TGTGCCAGCTCGCAGAGACAGGCGAACACAGATACGCAGTATTTT. Full variable domain (missing parts from reference TRBV18 and TRBJ2-3): NAGVMQNPRHLVRRRGQEARLRCSPMKGHSHVYWYRQLPEEGLKFMVYLQKENIIDESGMPKERFSAEFPKEGPSILRIQQVVRGDSAAYFCASSQRQANTDTQYFGPGTRLTVL.

This chain links TRBV10-2 with TRBJ2-3; unclear D gene. The length of the CDR3 is 12 residues. Germline V lookup: CDR1 WSHSY, CDR2 SAAADI. Trimming stripped 8 bases from V and 1 base from J, with 7 bases between. The CDR3 here is CASSPGTDTQYF. The CDR3 DNA reads TGCGCCAGCTCTCCCGGCACAGATACGCAGTATTTT.

The chain couples TRBV14 to TRBJ2-1, with TRBD2 identical over 8 bases. The CDR3 has 16 amino acids. Germline trimming cut 1 base from V and 4 bases from J; bases unmatched to any gene: 6. Germline lookup yields CDR1 SGHDN and CDR2 FVKESK. For the CDR3, the DNA is TGTGCCAGCAGCCAAGTCGGGAGGGCCCAATACAATGAGCAGTTCTTC. Amino acids: CASSQVGRAQYNEQFF.

This clone has just one count. The V and J genes are TRBV6-1 and TRBJ2-3, with 8 nucleotides matching TRBD2. J lost 2 bases, V lost 2 bases, and 9 bases had no gene match. CDR1 is MNHNS, CDR2 SASEGT, per germline. The CDR3 length is 17 residues. The CDR3 protein is CASSESGTRGYTDTQYF. The CDR3 DNA is TGTGCCAGCAGTGAATCGGGGACTAGAGGGTACACAGATACGCAGTATTTT.

The chain links TRBV24-1 to TRBJ2-5; perhaps TRBD2 as D (7 bases). CDR1 is KGHDR, CDR2 SFDVKD, per germline. V dropped 0 bases and J dropped 5 bases, with 15 bases sitting between them. This CDR3 comprises 16 residues. The CDR3 spells CATSDLRGAPRETQYF. CDR3 coding DNA: TGTGCCACCAGTGATTTGCGGGGGGCTCCCAGGGAGACCCAGTACTTC.